These 13 T cell receptor beta chains were sequenced from one sample in a study of cytomegalovirus exposure and HLA in healthy donors. The PCR contained 60 Vbeta and 13 Jbeta primers. TCRdb keeps only in-frame clones here, not all; method: immunoSEQ multiplex PCR. Its table lists fewer than 200,000 clones. The sequencing input was PBMCs. Every receptor here comes from a woman in her fifties or sixties in good health and CMV-seronegative.

The rearrangement joins TRBV2 to TRBJ1-2; no definite D call. Germline assignment: CDR1 SNHLY and CDR2 FYNNEI. The V gene lost 5 bases and the J gene lost 4 bases, with 11 bases spanning the gap. This CDR3 has 13 amino acids. CDR3 bases: TGTGCCAGCAGTTTCACAGACGTCTATGGCTACACCTTC. It codes for CASSFTDVYGYTF.

The chain links TRBV5-1 to TRBJ1-4; 8 nucleotides align to TRBD1. Germline CDR1 reads SGHRS; CDR2 reads YFSETQ. V was pared by 4 bases and J by 8 bases, with 7 bases of the junction left unmatched. The CDR3 has 14 amino acids. CDR3 in DNA: TGCGCCAGCAGCCCGACAGGGGTGGAGGAAAAACTGTTTTTT. The encoded protein is CASSPTGVEEKLFF.

The chain is built from TRBV7-2 and TRBJ2-1, with 7 bases matching TRBD1. In germline, CDR1 is SGHTA, CDR2 FQGNSA. CDR3 length: 16 amino acids. V trimming: 5 bases; J trimming: 5 bases; junction bases outside the gene matches: 12. Here the CDR3 DNA reads TGTGCCAGCAGCCATTCGACAGGGAACGGGGACAATGAGCAGTTCTTC. It is translated as CASSHSTGNGDNEQFF.

The chain recombines TRBV6-4 with TRBJ2-3; 9 bases match TRBD2. Per germline, CDR1 MRHNA and CDR2 SNTAGT. The CDR3 consists of 15 residues. J gave up 2 bases and V 6 bases, and 6 bases lay outside the gene matches. The CDR3 is CASRVLAGLTDTQYF. CDR3 coding DNA: TGTGCCAGCAGGGTTCTAGCGGGGCTCACAGATACGCAGTATTTT.

The chain joins TRBV7-2 to TRBJ1-1; tentative D call: TRBD1 (6 bases). Germline CDR1 reads SGHTA; CDR2 reads FQGNSA. V lost 1 base and J 5 bases, leaving 17 bases between the germline ends. The CDR3 extends over 16 amino acids. As DNA, the CDR3 is TGTGCCAGCAGCTTAGTGGGGGGGGGCGCATGGACTGAAGCTTTCTTT. Protein product: CASSLVGGGAWTEAFF.

The gene calls are TRBV5-1 and TRBJ2-3, with D perhaps TRBD1 (5 bases). Germline V gene lookup returns CDR1 SGHRS and CDR2 YFSETQ. The CDR3 is 16 amino acids. V was cut by 0 bases and J by 2 bases, with 13 bases left in between. The CDR3 bases are TGCGCCAGCAGCTTGGAGAGGACACCCAACACAGATACGCAGTATTTT. Translated: CASSLERTPNTDTQYF. The variable domain in full, with the rest retrieved from reference TRBV5-1 and TRBJ2-3, is KAGVTQTPRYLIKTRGQQVTLSCSPISGHRSVSWYQQTPGQGLQFLFEYFSETQRNKGNFPGRFSGRQFSNSRSEMNVSTLELGDSALYLCASSLERTPNTDTQYFGPGTRLTVL.

The chain uses TRBV6-5 and TRBJ1-1; weak D call: TRBD1 (6 bases). Germline loops: CDR1 MNHEY, CDR2 SVGAGI. V was pared by 5 bases and J by 4 bases, with 11 bases between. CDR3 length equals 13 residues. CDR3 coding DNA: TGTGCCAGCAGTCCTACAGGGCCCACTGAAGCTTTCTTT. This codes for CASSPTGPTEAFF.

This rearrangement joins TRBV25-1 to TRBJ1-1, with TRBD1 matching over 9 bases. Germline loops: CDR1 MGHDK, CDR2 SYGVNS. CDR3 length: 17 residues. The J segment lost 7 bases and the V segment lost 1 base, leaving 13 bases of the junction unmatched. The CDR3 sequence: CASSESSLTGGGVEAFF. CDR3 in DNA: TGTGCCAGCAGTGAATCTTCCTTAACAGGGGGCGGGGTTGAAGCTTTCTTT.

CDR3: CASSLRARGESSYEQYF. CDR3 bases: TGTGCCAGCAGCTTAAGGGCCCGGGGGGAAAGCTCCTACGAGCAGTACTTC. The gene calls are TRBV7-7 and TRBJ2-7, with 7 bases aligning to TRBD2. V gave up 2 bases and J gave up 0 bases; unmatched junction bases: 10. Germline CDR1 SSHAT, CDR2 FNYEAQ (reference sequence). The CDR3 runs 17 residues.

The chain carries TRBV11-2 and TRBJ1-2; a possible D gene is TRBD1 (5 bases). This CDR3 region has 13 residues. The germline V and J ends were trimmed by 5 bases and 4 bases, with 11 bases remaining between them. The V gene's germline CDR1 is SGHAT and CDR2 FQNNGV. The chain's CDR3 is CASSPVTVYGYTF. The CDR3, as DNA: TGTGCCAGCAGCCCAGTGACAGTCTATGGCTACACCTTC. The full variable domain, its missing parts supplied by reference TRBV11-2 and TRBJ1-2, is EAGVAQSPRYKIIEKRQSVAFWCNPISGHATLYWYQQILGQGPKLLIQFQNNGVVDDSQLPKDRFSAERLKGVDSTLKIQPAKLEDSAVYLCASSPVTVYGYTFGSGTRLTVV.

The V call is TRBV27, the J call TRBJ1-1; D is unclear. Germline-derived CDR1 and CDR2 are MNHEY and SMNVEV (reference sequence). The V and J ends lost 6 bases and 1 base respectively, with 15 bases between them. There are 15 residues in the CDR3. DNA of the CDR3: TGTGCCAGCAGCCGGGGAAGGTTCGCGAACACTGAAGCTTTCTTT. It encodes CASSRGRFANTEAFF.

The rearrangement uses TRBV2 and TRBJ2-2, with D possibly matching TRBD1 (6 bases). The CDR3 extends over 16 amino acids. Germline V lookup: CDR1 SNHLY, CDR2 FYNNEI. The V end lost 4 bases, the J end lost 1 base, and 13 bases lay between the germline ends. The DNA for the CDR3 is TGTGCCAGCAGTGGGCGACAGGAAAAGAACACCGGGGAGCTGTTTTTT. This gives the protein CASSGRQEKNTGELFF.

This chain links TRBV6-1 with TRBJ1-5; 8 nucleotides agree with TRBD1. The J segment lost 1 base and the V segment lost 10 bases, leaving 9 bases of the junction unmatched. Germline V CDR1 and CDR2: MNHNS, SASEGT. The CDR3 is 15 residues long. This CDR3 reads CATKDRDESNQPQHF. The CDR3, as DNA: TGTGCCACCAAGGACAGGGACGAAAGCAATCAGCCCCAGCATTTT.